This record concerns one T cell receptor beta chain sequence. The data stem from a study of blood T cell repertoires in COVID-19. Whole-study context: Samples of COVID-19 (acute and convalescent) were obtained from the United States, Italy and Spain.

Trimming removed 0 bases from V and 3 bases from J; junction bases left unmatched: 4. This CDR3 comprises 16 residues. Germline values: CDR1 WSHSY, CDR2 SAAADI. Produced via immunoSEQ multiplex PCR; TCRdb's table is partial and in-frame only. This table has about 200,000 clones, 75% to 90% appearing once. The TCR was taken from a woman aged 25 to 39 who had been exposed to COVID-19. Sample: PBMCs or T cells enriched from blood (not recorded which). This chain joins TRBV10-2 and TRBJ1-2, with 10 bases matching TRBD1. The CDR3 nucleotides are TGCGCCAGCAGTGAGTCCGGGACAGGGGCGGACTATGGCTACACCTTC. The encoded protein is CASSESGTGADYGYTF.